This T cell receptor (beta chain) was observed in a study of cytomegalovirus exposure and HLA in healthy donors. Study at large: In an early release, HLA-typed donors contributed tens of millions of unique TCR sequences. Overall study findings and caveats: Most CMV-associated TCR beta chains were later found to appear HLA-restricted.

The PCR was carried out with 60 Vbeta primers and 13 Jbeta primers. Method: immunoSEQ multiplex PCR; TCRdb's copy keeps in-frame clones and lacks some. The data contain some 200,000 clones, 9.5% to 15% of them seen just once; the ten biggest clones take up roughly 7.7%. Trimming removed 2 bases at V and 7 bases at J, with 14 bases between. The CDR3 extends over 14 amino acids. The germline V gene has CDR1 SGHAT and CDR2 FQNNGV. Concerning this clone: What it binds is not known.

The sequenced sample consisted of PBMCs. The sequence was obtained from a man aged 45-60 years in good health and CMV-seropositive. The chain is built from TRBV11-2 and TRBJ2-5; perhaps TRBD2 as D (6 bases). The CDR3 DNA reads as TGTGCCAGCAGCTTACGTGGGACCGGGGGGACCCAGTACTTC. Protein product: CASSLRGTGGTQYF. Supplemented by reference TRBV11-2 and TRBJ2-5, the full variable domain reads EAGVAQSPRYKIIEKRQSVAFWCNPISGHATLYWYQQILGQGPKLLIQFQNNGVVDDSQLPKDRFSAERLKGVDSTLKIQPAKLEDSAVYLCASSLRGTGGTQYFGPGTRLLVL.